Listed here are 26 T cell receptor beta chains from one sample, sequenced in a study of shared clonotypes between healthy human individuals. Some clones are missing from TCRdb's copy, which holds only in-frame ones; the method was immunoSEQ multiplex PCR. Of about 1,800,000 clones in the sample, just under 95% were seen once. The naive CD8 fraction comprised CD45RO-negative cells positively selected for CCR7 and excluded terminally differentiated effector memory CD45RA+ cells. The specimen sequenced was naive CD8+ T cells sorted from blood. The source is a young man in good health.

The rearrangement uses TRBV27 and TRBJ2-3; no clear D. The CDR3 has 17 residues. The ends were cut back, 4 bases at V and 3 bases at J, with 20 bases in the middle. Germline V gene sequence: CDR1 MNHEY, CDR2 SMNVEV (reference sequence). The CDR3 protein is CASSSQPAEVVTDTQYF. The CDR3 DNA sequence: TGTGCCAGCAGTTCCCAACCGGCTGAGGTTGTTACAGATACGCAGTATTTT.

This rearrangement joins TRBV30 to TRBJ1-3; D not resolved. V was pared by 4 bases and J by 4 bases, with 8 bases between. The CDR3 spans 12 residues. Germline V gives CDR1 GTSNPN, CDR2 SVGIG (reference sequence). CDR3 region: CAWTPAGNTIYF. The CDR3 region has the DNA TGTGCCTGGACCCCTGCAGGAAACACCATATATTTT.

The chain combines TRBV4-3 with TRBJ1-4; the D gene is possibly TRBD1 (5 bases). Germline lookup yields CDR1 LGHNA and CDR2 YSLEER. V was cut by 1 base and J by 1 base, with 13 bases left in between. The CDR3 loop spans 17 amino acids. The chain's CDR3 is CASSQGSGTETNEKLFF. The CDR3 region has the DNA TGCGCCAGCAGCCAAGGGTCCGGGACGGAAACTAATGAAAAACTGTTTTTT.

The V and J genes are TRBV15 and TRBJ2-2; D gene unclear. The CDR3 runs to 13 residues. Trimming cost V 1 base and J 3 bases, with 3 bases left between them. Germline CDR1 is LNHNV and CDR2 is YYDKDF (reference sequence). The CDR3 DNA follows: TGTGCCACCAGCAGAGCCGACACCGGGGAGCTGTTTTTT. The encoded protein is CATSRADTGELFF.

This rearrangement joins TRBV2 to TRBJ2-5; unclear D gene. The germline V gene has CDR1 SNHLY and CDR2 FYNNEI. Trimming took 6 bases from V and 4 from J, leaving 9 bases between them. The length of the CDR3 is 12 residues. This CDR3 reads CASSQVGETQYF. The CDR3 nucleotides read TGTGCCAGCAGCCAGGTAGGAGAGACCCAGTACTTC.

The chain combines TRBV27 with TRBJ2-7; maybe TRBD1 (7 bases). V was clipped by 5 bases and J by 3 bases, with 14 bases between them. Germline lookup yields CDR1 MNHEY and CDR2 SMNVEV (reference sequence). This CDR3 comprises 14 residues. Here the CDR3 DNA reads TGTGCCAGCAGTACTCGACAGGGACTCTACGAGCAGTACTTC. Its protein product is CASSTRQGLYEQYF.

The rearrangement uses TRBV25-1 and TRBJ2-2; the D gene is possibly TRBD2 (6 bases). The CDR3 spans 13 residues. V was cut by 6 bases and J by 5 bases, with 10 bases left in between. The germline V gene has CDR1 MGHDK and CDR2 SYGVNS. CDR3 nucleotide sequence: TGTGCCAGCAGCCCGGGGGAGACCGGGGAGCTGTTTTTT. Translating gives CASSPGETGELFF. Together with reference TRBV25-1 and TRBJ2-2, the CDR3 gives the full variable domain: EADIYQTPRYLVIGTGKKITLECSQTMGHDKMYWYQQDPGMELHLIHYSYGVNSTEKGDLSSESTVSRIRTEHFPLTLESARPSHTSQYLCASSPGETGELFFGEGSRLTVL.

As regards this clone: At the DNA level, this CDR3 is encoded by other sequences in the same sample as well. The chain links TRBV5-4 to TRBJ2-1; D is possibly TRBD2 (6 bases). The germline V and J ends were trimmed by 3 bases and 7 bases, with 11 bases remaining between them. Germline CDR1 reads SGHNT; CDR2 reads YYREEE (reference sequence). CDR3 size: 13 residues. CDR3 loop: CASSWGGGNEQFF. Here the CDR3 DNA reads TGTGCCAGCAGCTGGGGTGGGGGGAATGAGCAGTTCTTC.

This chain joins TRBV6-1 and TRBJ1-2; D is undetermined. The CDR3 is made up of 13 amino acids. Deletions cut 2 bases from V and 4 bases from J, with 8 bases between. Per germline, CDR1 MNHNS and CDR2 SASEGT. Here the CDR3 reads CASSELDVYGYTF. In nucleotides, the CDR3 is TGTGCCAGCAGTGAATTGGACGTCTATGGCTACACCTTC.

This CDR3 is CASSPQDSPSGNTIYF. The CDR3 nucleotides are TGTGCCAGCAGCCCTCAGGACAGTCCCTCTGGAAACACCATATATTTT. The rearrangement links TRBV9 to TRBJ1-3, with a tentative D call TRBD1 (6 bases). V lost 4 bases to trimming and J lost 0 bases, with 14 bases between them. CDR1 is SGDLS, CDR2 YYNGEE, per germline. The CDR3 is 16 amino acids.

The chain links TRBV7-8 to TRBJ2-3, with a weak D call TRBD1 (5 bases). The CDR3 totals 14 residues. Per germline, CDR1 SGHVS and CDR2 FQNEAQ. Trimming stripped 10 bases from V and 2 bases from J, with 16 bases between. The CDR3 here is CATQGSFSTDTQYF. CDR3 DNA: TGTGCCACCCAGGGTAGCTTCTCCACAGATACGCAGTATTTT.

The genes are TRBV27 and TRBJ2-3; 8 bases are shared with TRBD2. The CDR3 consists of 16 residues. The ends lost 9 bases at V and 5 bases at J; junction bases unmatched: 16. CDR1 is MNHEY and CDR2 is SMNVEV in the germline V gene (reference sequence). The CDR3 sequence: CASTPHSGDGGDTQYF. The CDR3 DNA sequence: TGTGCCAGTACCCCTCATAGCGGGGACGGAGGAGATACGCAGTATTTT.

This clone was found once. The rearrangement uses TRBV2 and TRBJ2-1, with D possibly TRBD2 on 6 matching bases. The CDR3 has 13 amino acids. Trimming left V 9 bases short and J 7 bases short, with 16 bases between. The germline CDR1 and CDR2 sequences are SNHLY and FYNNEI. CDR3 sequence: CASNPSGVNEQFF. The CDR3 nucleotides are TGTGCCAGTAACCCCTCGGGGGTAAATGAGCAGTTCTTC.

V usage is TRBV5-1 and J usage is TRBJ2-1, with 10 bases that match TRBD2. Germline V gives CDR1 SGHRS, CDR2 YFSETQ. The V segment lost 4 bases and the J segment 6 bases; nucleotides outside the gene matches: 7. CDR3 size: 15 residues. CDR3 sequence: CASSPSGSRTNEQFF. In nucleotides, the CDR3 is TGCGCCAGCAGCCCTAGCGGGAGTAGGACCAATGAGCAGTTCTTC.

The chain combines TRBV19 with TRBJ1-1, with D possibly TRBD1 on 5 matching bases. Trimming took off 11 bases at V and 7 bases at J, with 20 bases between the two ends. Germline V lookup: CDR1 LNHDA, CDR2 SQIVND (reference sequence). There are 13 residues in the CDR3. The CDR3 DNA sequence: TGTGCCCCTCGGGACCTCCCTTGTCGTGAAGCTTTCTTT. It translates to CAPRDLPCREAFF. The full variable domain, in which reference TRBV19 and TRBJ1-1 provide the parts outside the CDR3, is DGGITQSPKYLFRKEGQNVTLSCEQNLNHDAMYWYRQDPGQGLRLIYYSQIVNDFQKGDIAEGYSVSREKKESFPLTVTSAQKNPTAFYLCAPRDLPCREAFFGQGTRLTVV.

This chain links TRBV13 with TRBJ2-7; 9 positions agree with TRBD2. Germline V lookup: CDR1 PRHDT, CDR2 FYEKMQ (reference sequence). Trimming took 5 bases from V and 2 from J; bases not matched to a gene: 7. This CDR3 has 15 residues. CDR3 sequence reads: CASSQASGKPYEQYF. The CDR3 DNA reads TGTGCCAGCAGCCAAGCTAGCGGGAAACCCTACGAGCAGTACTTC.

Concerning this clone itself: The junction shows a germline mismatch at one end, possibly a read error. This rearrangement joins TRBV9 to TRBJ2-2; 8 nucleotides match TRBD2. The length of the CDR3 is 12 residues. Germline CDR1 is SGDLS and CDR2 is YYNGEE. CDR3 protein: CASGRYSGELFF. As DNA, the CDR3 is TGTGCCAGCGGGAGGTATAGCGGGGAACTGTTTTTT.

The V gene is TRBV9, the J gene TRBJ2-2; no definite D call. Deletions cut 4 bases from V and 6 bases from J, with 4 bases between. The CDR3 consists of 11 residues. CDR1 and CDR2 (germline): SGDLS, YYNGEE. CDR3 bases: TGTGCCAGCAGCACGGCCGGGGAGCTGTTTTTT. It translates to CASSTAGELFF.

This chain links TRBV18 with TRBJ2-5, with a tentative D call TRBD1 (6 bases). Germline-derived CDR1 and CDR2 are KGHSH and LQKENI. The germline V and J ends were trimmed by 3 bases and 0 bases, with 11 bases remaining between them. The CDR3 extends over 15 amino acids. For the CDR3, the DNA is TGTGCCAGCTCACCGAGGGACACGGACCAAGAGACCCAGTACTTC. As protein: CASSPRDTDQETQYF. Drawing the rest from reference TRBV18 and TRBJ2-5, the complete variable domain is NAGVMQNPRHLVRRRGQEARLRCSPMKGHSHVYWYRQLPEEGLKFMVYLQKENIIDESGMPKERFSAEFPKEGPSILRIQQVVRGDSAAYFCASSPRDTDQETQYFGPGTRLLVL.

This chain connects TRBV5-4 to TRBJ2-1; D tentatively fits TRBD1 or TRBD2 (5 bases each). The germline V gene encodes CDR1 SGHNT and CDR2 YYREEE (reference sequence). The CDR3 extends over 16 amino acids. V gave up 5 bases and J gave up 6 bases, with 21 bases separating them. The CDR3 DNA sequence: TGTGCCAGCAGACCGCGAGGGGAGACGGCCCTCAATGAGCAGTTCTTC. Protein product: CASRPRGETALNEQFF.

The chain carries TRBV9 and TRBJ2-7; 9 positions match TRBD1. The trim removed 4 bases at V and 7 bases at J, leaving 18 bases unmatched. The CDR3 length is 17 residues. The germline CDR1 and CDR2 sequences are SGDLS and YYNGEE. The CDR3 DNA follows: TGTGCCAGCAGCCCGACCGGGACAGGGAATTCCATAGGGGAGCAGTACTTC. This translates into CASSPTGTGNSIGEQYF.

The rearrangement joins TRBV28 to TRBJ2-1, with 7 bases matching TRBD2. The length of the CDR3 is 16 residues. Germline lookup yields CDR1 MDHEN and CDR2 SYDVKM. With V trimmed by 3 bases and J by 5 bases, 10 bases remained unmatched. The chain's CDR3 is CASSFLGLVGDNEQFF. In DNA, the CDR3 is TGTGCCAGCAGTTTCCTAGGACTAGTAGGCGACAATGAGCAGTTCTTC.

On this clone: Other DNA sequences from this sample encode an identical CDR3 as well. The genes are TRBV7-6 and TRBJ2-2, with a possible D match to TRBD1 (6 bases). Per the germline V gene, CDR1 is SGHVS and CDR2 is FNYEAQ. This CDR3 is built from 13 residues. Trimming stripped 0 bases from V and 8 bases from J, with 7 bases between. CDR3 in amino acids: CASSLAGTGELFF. CDR3 nucleotides: TGTGCCAGCAGCTTAGCCGGGACAGGGGAGCTGTTTTTT. Based on the CDR3 plus reference TRBV7-6 and TRBJ2-2, the full variable domain is GAGVSQSPRYKVTKRGQDVALRCDPISGHVSLYWYRQALGQGPEFLTYFNYEAQQDKSGLPNDRFSAERPEGSISTLTIQRTEQRDSAMYRCASSLAGTGELFFGEGSRLTVL.

This clone has just one count. The V and J genes are TRBV5-1 and TRBJ1-6, with D unresolved. Germline CDR1 and CDR2: SGHRS and YFSETQ. This CDR3 is 13 amino acids long. V shed 1 base and J shed 8 bases, with 7 bases lying between them. Here the CDR3 reads CASSLSSDSPLHF. CDR3 sequence (DNA): TGCGCCAGCAGCTTGAGTTCGGATTCACCCCTCCACTTT.

J is TRBJ2-7 and V is TRBV11-2; 7 positions match TRBD1. J lost 3 bases, V lost 5 bases, and 7 bases had no gene match. This CDR3 region has 14 residues. CDR1 SGHAT and CDR2 FQNNGV come from the germline V gene. In DNA form, the CDR3 reads TGTGCCAGCAGCCTAGGGGGCAGAATCTACGAGCAGTACTTC. Translated, it gives CASSLGGRIYEQYF. The variable domain in full, with the rest retrieved from reference TRBV11-2 and TRBJ2-7, is EAGVAQSPRYKIIEKRQSVAFWCNPISGHATLYWYQQILGQGPKLLIQFQNNGVVDDSQLPKDRFSAERLKGVDSTLKIQPAKLEDSAVYLCASSLGGRIYEQYFGPGTRLTVT.

The gene calls are TRBV30 and TRBJ2-2, with TRBD2 as a possible D gene (5 bases). This CDR3 region has 11 residues. Trimming stripped 3 bases from V and 6 bases from J, with 5 bases between. CDR1 and CDR2 (germline): GTSNPN, SVGIG (reference sequence). The CDR3 spells CAWRDSGELFF. In DNA form, the CDR3 reads TGTGCCTGGAGGGACTCCGGGGAGCTGTTTTTT.